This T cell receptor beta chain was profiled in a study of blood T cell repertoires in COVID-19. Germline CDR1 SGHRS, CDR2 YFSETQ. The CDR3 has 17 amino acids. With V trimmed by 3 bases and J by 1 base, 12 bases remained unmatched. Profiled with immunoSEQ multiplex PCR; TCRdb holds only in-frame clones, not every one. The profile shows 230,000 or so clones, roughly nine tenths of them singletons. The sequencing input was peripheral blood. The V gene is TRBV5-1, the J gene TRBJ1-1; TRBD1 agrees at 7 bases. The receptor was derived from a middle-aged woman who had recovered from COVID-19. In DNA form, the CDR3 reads TGCGCCAGCAGCTCGTTTACACGGGACAGCACGAACACTGAAGCTTTCTTT. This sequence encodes CASSSFTRDSTNTEAFF.